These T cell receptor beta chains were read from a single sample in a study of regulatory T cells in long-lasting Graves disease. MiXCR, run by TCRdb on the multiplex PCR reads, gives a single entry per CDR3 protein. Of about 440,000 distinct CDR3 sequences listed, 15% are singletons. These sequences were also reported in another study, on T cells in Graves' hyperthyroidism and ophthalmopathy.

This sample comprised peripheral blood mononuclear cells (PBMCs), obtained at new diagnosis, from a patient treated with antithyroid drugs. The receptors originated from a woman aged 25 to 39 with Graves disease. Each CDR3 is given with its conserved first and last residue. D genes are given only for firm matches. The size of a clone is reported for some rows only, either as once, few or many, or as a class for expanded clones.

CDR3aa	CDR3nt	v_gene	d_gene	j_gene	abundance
CASSTRQGGDEQYF	TGTGCCAGTAGTACGAGACAGGGCGGGGACGAGCAGTACTTC	TRBV19	.	TRBJ2-7	few
CASSLVWGSPTDTQYF	TGTGCCAGCAGCTTAGTATGGGGGTCCCCCACAGATACGCAGTATTTT	TRBV11-2	.	TRBJ2-3	many
CASRTYAGLPTDTQYF	TGTGCCAGCAGAACGTACGCGGGACTCCCCACAGATACGCAGTATTTT	TRBV7-2	.	TRBJ2-3	many
CASSSFASSYEQYF	TGTGCCAGCAGCTCCTTCGCTAGCAGTTACGAGCAGTACTTC	TRBV11-3	.	TRBJ2-7	many
CATRESMAIQQETQYF	TGTGCCACGCGTGAGAGTATGGCCATACAACAAGAGACCCAGTACTTC	TRBV15	.	TRBJ2-5	many
CASSTTGRVVANEQFF	TGTGCCAGCAGCACAACAGGGCGGGTGGTAGCCAATGAGCAGTTCTTC	TRBV7-3	.	TRBJ2-1	.
CASSLEGRGEKLFF	TGCGCCAGCAGCTTGGAAGGCAGGGGTGAAAAACTGTTTTTT	TRBV5-1	.	TRBJ1-4	few
CASRNVVSTANTGELFF	TGTGCCAGCAGAAACGTAGTCTCGACCGCGAACACCGGGGAGCTGTTTTTT	TRBV6-1	.	TRBJ2-2	few
CATRWDIGYTF	TGTGCCACCCGATGGGACATTGGCTACACCTTC	TRBV28	.	TRBJ1-2	many
CASSFLAGPGEQYF	TGTGCCAGCAGCTTCCTAGCGGGGCCTGGCGAGCAGTACTTC	TRBV13	TRBD2	TRBJ2-7	.
CATSRGQASNQPQHF	TGTGCCACCAGCAGAGGTCAGGCAAGCAATCAGCCCCAGCATTTT	TRBV15	.	TRBJ1-5	many
CAWSLQGYEQYF	TGTGCCTGGTCCCTCCAGGGTTACGAGCAGTACTTC	TRBV30	.	TRBJ2-7	.
CASSLRGTLHLYNEQFF	TGTGCCAGCAGTCTCAGGGGGACCCTCCACTTATACAATGAGCAGTTCTTC	TRBV6-1	TRBD1	TRBJ2-1	few
CSSGGGSTDTQYF	TGCAGCTCCGGGGGGGGATCCACAGATACGCAGTATTTT	TRBV29-1	TRBD2	TRBJ2-3	.